This passage covers 21 T cell receptor beta chains from one sample sequenced in a study of T cells in Graves' hyperthyroidism and ophthalmopathy. TCR beta CDR3 regions were amplified from RNA transcripts. TCR CDR3 underwent first-round RT-PCR with the HTBI primer set. Via MiXCR, TCRdb re-called the multiplex PCR reads, giving one row per CDR3 protein. Seen here are over 250,000 distinct CDR3 sequences, approximately 23% observed once, and the top ten hold roughly 60%. The material sequenced was blood. These receptors were taken from a young man with Graves' ophthalmopathy.

With regard to this clonotype: A much larger clone sits a single nucleotide away, making a read error possible. V gene TRBV2 combines with J gene TRBJ2-5; D is undetermined. The CDR3 totals 14 residues. Trimming removed 2 bases from V and 0 bases from J, with 7 bases in between. Germline CDR1 is SNHLY and CDR2 is FYNNEI. The CDR3 DNA reads as TGTGCCAGCAGTGAATCGTCGAACCAAGAGACCCAGTACTTC. It specifies CASSESSNQETQYF.

In its sample, this clonotype was seen a few times. Sequence at one end of the junction differs from germline and may be a read error. The chain's CDR3 is CARRTSGHQETQYF. The CDR3 nucleotides are TGTGCCCGGAGGACTAGCGGGCACCAAGAGACCCAGTACTTC. V gene TRBV30 combines with J gene TRBJ2-5; 11 bases are a match to TRBD2. Germline-derived CDR1 and CDR2 are GTSNPN and SVGIG (reference sequence). The CDR3 contains 14 residues.

The chain carries TRBV11-2 and TRBJ2-5; 10 nucleotides line up with TRBD2. In germline, CDR1 is SGHAT, CDR2 FQNNGV. V lost 0 bases, J lost 4 bases, and 5 bases stayed unmatched. This CDR3 is 16 amino acids long. For the CDR3, the DNA is TGTGCCAGCAGCTTAGAGTGGAGCGGGAGGGGAGAGACCCAGTACTTC. This translates into CASSLEWSGRGETQYF.

This clonotype was seen a handful of times. The chain uses TRBV9 and TRBJ1-6, with D tentatively TRBD1 (6 bases). CDR3 length equals 14 residues. With 0 bases removed from V and 11 bases from J, the gap between germline ends came to 12 bases. Germline V gives CDR1 SGDLS, CDR2 YYNGEE. The chain's CDR3 is CASSVEGGQTPLHF. In DNA, the CDR3 is TGTGCCAGCAGCGTAGAGGGGGGGCAGACACCCCTCCACTTT.

J is TRBJ1-6 and V is TRBV27, with D maybe TRBD1 (5 bases). There are 14 residues in the CDR3. V was clipped by 5 bases and J by 7 bases, with 12 bases between them. The V gene's germline CDR1 is MNHEY and CDR2 SMNVEV (reference sequence). CDR3 protein: CASSPLGTNSPLHF. The CDR3 DNA reads TGTGCCAGCAGTCCCCTGGGGACCAATTCACCCCTCCACTTT.

The chain is built from TRBV5-1 and TRBJ2-4; D possibly uses TRBD1 or TRBD2 (5 bases each). This CDR3 spans 14 amino acids. Trimming took off 2 bases at V and 0 bases at J, with 6 bases between the two ends. Germline lookup yields CDR1 SGHRS and CDR2 YFSETQ. The CDR3 DNA reads TGCGCCAGCAGCTTTGGGACAGCCAAAAACATTCAGTACTTC. Translating gives CASSFGTAKNIQYF.

This clonotype occurred once. A much larger clone lies a single base off, so this may be a read error. The J gene is TRBJ2-7, the V gene TRBV2; D is perhaps TRBD2 (6 bases). The CDR3 is 17 residues long. CDR1 SNHLY and CDR2 FYNNEI come from the germline V gene. Trimming stripped 4 bases from V and 7 bases from J, with 26 bases between. CDR3 nucleotide sequence: TGTGCCAGCAGTGGCGGTCGGGCCATCGTCGGGGCGGGGGAGCAGTACTTC. This codes for CASSGGRAIVGAGEQYF.

This clonotype occurred many times. The J gene is TRBJ2-1, the V gene TRBV6-1; 10 bases map to TRBD2. Trimming cost V 2 bases and J 3 bases; bases outside gene matches: 7. Germline V CDR1 and CDR2: MNHNS, SASEGT. The CDR3 is 17 amino acids. Here the CDR3 DNA reads TGTGCCAGCAGTGAATTTGGACTAGCGGAGTTCTACAATGAGCAGTTCTTC. Translation gives CASSEFGLAEFYNEQFF.

This clonotype was observed a few times. The chain combines TRBV5-1 with TRBJ2-1; 7 bases are shared with TRBD2. CDR1 SGHRS and CDR2 YFSETQ come from the germline V gene. The CDR3 covers 15 residues. V dropped 2 bases and J dropped 8; count of bases not matched to a gene: 10. CDR3 protein: CASSFSGRNGHEQFF. The CDR3 region has the DNA TGCGCCAGCAGCTTTAGCGGGCGGAACGGGCATGAGCAGTTCTTC.

This chain links TRBV5-4 with TRBJ2-2, with no clear D. V was pared by 2 bases and J by 2 bases, with 7 bases between. CDR3 length: 14 amino acids. Germline assignment: CDR1 SGHNT and CDR2 YYREEE (reference sequence). The CDR3 here is CASSLETNTGELFF. Here the CDR3 DNA reads TGTGCCAGCAGCTTAGAAACTAACACCGGGGAGCTGTTTTTT.

There are a few counts of this clonotype. The gene calls are TRBV5-1 and TRBJ2-1; perhaps D is TRBD1 or TRBD2 (6 bases each). V was clipped by 4 bases and J by 6 bases, with 26 bases between them. This CDR3 region has 18 residues. The germline V gene encodes CDR1 SGHRS and CDR2 YFSETQ. CDR3 amino acids: CASSKSQGGGKKGNEQFF. The CDR3 region has the DNA TGCGCCAGCAGCAAGTCACAGGGCGGAGGGAAGAAGGGCAATGAGCAGTTCTTC.

The V gene is TRBV7-9, the J gene TRBJ2-5; 11 bases match TRBD2. This CDR3 spans 16 amino acids. Trimming cost V 8 bases and J 7 bases; bases outside gene matches: 15. The V gene's germline CDR1 is SEHNR and CDR2 FQNEAQ (reference sequence). CDR3 sequence (DNA): TGTGCCAGCGGCCGACTACTAGCGGGAGATTTCGGGACCCAGTACTTC. Its translation: CASGRLLAGDFGTQYF.

This clonotype was detected a few times. The CDR3 DNA is TGTGCTAGTGGTTTGAAGGCTAGCGGGACCGGGCAGACCCAGTACTTC. Translating it yields CASGLKASGTGQTQYF. The chain carries TRBV12-5 and TRBJ2-5; 9 bases match TRBD2. J lost 6 bases, V lost 2 bases, and 10 bases had no gene match. The germline gives CDR1 LGHNT, CDR2 FRNRAP. CDR3 length: 16 amino acids. The whole variable domain, filled in from reference TRBV12-5 and TRBJ2-5, reads DARVTQTPRHKVTEMGQEVTMRCQPILGHNTVFWYRQTMMQGLELLAYFRNRAPLDDSGMPKDRFSAEMPDATLATLKIQPSEPRDSAVYFCASGLKASGTGQTQYFGPGTRLLVL.

In this sample, this clonotype turned up many times. This sequence joins TRBV20-1 and TRBJ2-3, with TRBD1 matching over 7 bases. The CDR3 sequence is 14 residues long. Germline CDR1 reads DFQATT; CDR2 reads SNEGSKA (reference sequence). J lost 2 bases, V lost 6 bases, and 8 bases had no gene match. CDR3 sequence: CSAEQGSSTDTQYF. The CDR3 DNA sequence: TGCAGTGCCGAACAGGGGAGTTCCACAGATACGCAGTATTTT.

The CDR3 nucleotides are TGTGCCAGTAGTACCACAGGGGGCCGAACCTCCTATGGCTACACCTTC. Translated, it gives CASSTTGGRTSYGYTF. This sequence joins TRBV19 and TRBJ1-2; TRBD1 agrees at 9 bases. Germline CDR1 reads LNHDA; CDR2 reads SQIVND (reference sequence). Trimming at V came to 4 bases and at J to 4 bases, leaving 10 bases not matched to a gene. CDR3 size: 16 residues.

V and J are TRBV6-5 and TRBJ2-1; possibly TRBD2 for D (6 bases). The CDR3 spans 15 residues. Germline V gene sequence: CDR1 MNHEY, CDR2 SVGAGI. Trimming shortened V by 2 bases and J by 0 bases, and 8 bases separated the two germline ends. The CDR3 nucleotides are TGTGCCAGCAGTTACGGCGGGGACTCCTACAATGAGCAGTTCTTC. Translated, it gives CASSYGGDSYNEQFF.

This clonotype was seen at least ten times. The genes are TRBV20-1 and TRBJ2-5; 7 bases map to TRBD2. In germline, CDR1 is DFQATT, CDR2 SNEGSKA (reference sequence). V dropped 0 bases and J dropped 4; count of bases not matched to a gene: 8. The CDR3 consists of 15 residues. The CDR3 region is CSARDPGGRRETQYF. The CDR3 region has the DNA TGCAGTGCTAGAGATCCGGGCGGGAGACGAGAGACCCAGTACTTC.

The chain uses TRBV7-8 and TRBJ1-1; tentative D call: TRBD1 (5 bases). Deletions cut 4 bases from V and 7 bases from J, with 10 bases between. The CDR3 runs 12 residues. Germline V CDR1 and CDR2: SGHVS, FQNEAQ. The CDR3 DNA sequence: TGTGCCAGCAGCTACCGAGGGGTTGAAGCTTTCTTT. This translates into CASSYRGVEAFF.

The sample holds a few counts of this clonotype. The chain carries TRBV3-1 and TRBJ2-1; D unresolved. Germline V gene data show CDR1 as LGHDT and CDR2 as YNNKEL (reference sequence). The length of the CDR3 is 13 residues. Trimming took 4 bases from V and 9 from J, leaving 13 bases between them. The CDR3 nucleotides read TGTGCCAGCAGCCGAATAAGGACCGCTGAGCAGTTCTTC. This translates into CASSRIRTAEQFF.

This clonotype was observed many times. This sequence joins TRBV28 and TRBJ2-6; 7 bases are a match to TRBD1. The trim removed 4 bases at V and 4 bases at J, leaving 7 bases unmatched. Germline values: CDR1 MDHEN, CDR2 SYDVKM. CDR3 length: 16 amino acids. CDR3 residues: CASSSTGYGGANVLTF. CDR3 DNA: TGTGCCAGCAGTTCGACAGGGTACGGCGGGGCCAACGTCCTGACTTTC.

This clonotype was seen many times. A junction end diverges from the germline sequence, so it may reflect a read error. The rearrangement uses TRBV12-3 or TRBV12-4 and TRBJ2-1; D is ambiguous. The CDR3 has 12 amino acids. CDR3 coding DNA: TGTGCCAGCAGCTTAGACTACAATGAGCAGTTCTTC. Translated, it gives CASSLDYNEQFF.